Each of the 30 T cell receptor beta chains below was sequenced from the same sample in a study of T cell responses to AZD1222 COVID-19 vaccine (dated by TCRdb to the early 2020s). To prepare the library, the immunoSEQ multiplex PCR assay was applied. This is the immuneACCESS table as TCRdb keeps it, with only in-frame sequences that have V and J called. A part of the clones is gone; compared with another copy, unresolved V genes explain less than half, and the rest is unexplained. In all, the sample holds 95,000 to 150,000 clones, and 85% to 90% of those were seen once. The top ten constitute about 7.8% of the sample. This specimen's time point label, interpreted: baseline before first vaccination. The sequencing used peripheral blood, collected on day 0 of AZD1222 vaccination. The origin of the receptors is an adult in good health.

The V gene is TRBV30, the J gene TRBJ2-3; a weak D match, TRBD2 (5 bases). V shed 2 bases and J shed 6 bases, with 9 bases lying between them. CDR3 length: 12 residues. CDR1 is GTSNPN and CDR2 is SVGIG in the germline V gene (reference sequence). The CDR3 here is CAWSRERDTQYF. The CDR3 DNA reads TGTGCCTGGAGTAGAGAGCGGGATACGCAGTATTTT.

The chain links TRBV6-5 to TRBJ1-1, with D possibly TRBD1 on 6 matching bases. The CDR3 runs to 14 residues. With 6 bases removed from V and 4 bases from J, the gap between germline ends came to 15 bases. The germline gives CDR1 MNHEY, CDR2 SVGAGI. DNA for the CDR3: TGTGCCAGCAGGGATACCACAGGGAGCACTGAAGCTTTCTTT. Residues: CASRDTTGSTEAFF.

The chain has TRBV5-1 and TRBJ2-7; D is possibly TRBD1 (5 bases). This CDR3 comprises 16 residues. Looked up from germline, CDR1 is SGHRS and CDR2 is YFSETQ. Between the trimmed V and J ends, which lost 0 bases and 6 bases, there was a span of 19 bases. CDR3 protein: CASSLGGPIRGIEQYF. The CDR3 nucleotides are TGCGCCAGCAGCTTGGGCGGCCCAATTAGGGGAATCGAGCAGTACTTC.

The chain couples TRBV27 to TRBJ1-2; tentatively, D is TRBD1 (6 bases). The V end lost 6 bases, the J end lost 3 bases, and 14 bases lay between the germline ends. The CDR3 spans 14 residues. CDR1 and CDR2 (germline): MNHEY, SMNVEV (reference sequence). CDR3 nucleotides: TGTGCCAGCAGGCGCGGGGGGCGCGACTATGGCTACACCTTC. The encoded protein is CASRRGGRDYGYTF.

This sequence joins TRBV7-9 and TRBJ2-7; 9 bases match TRBD2. Unmatched junction bases numbered 8, after V lost 5 bases and J lost 6 bases. CDR1 SEHNR and CDR2 FQNEAQ come from the germline V gene (reference sequence). CDR3 length: 14 amino acids. The CDR3 DNA reads as TGTGCCAGCAGCATTCCGGGACTAGCATCCGAGCAGTACTTC. Translated: CASSIPGLASEQYF.

The V and J genes are TRBV28 and TRBJ1-5; D possibly corresponds to TRBD1 (5 bases). Trimming shortened V by 6 bases and J by 6 bases, and 15 bases separated the two germline ends. The CDR3 is 14 residues long. Germline V CDR1 and CDR2: MDHEN, SYDVKM. The CDR3 loop is CASRASRAVQPQHF. The CDR3 nucleotides read TGTGCCAGCAGAGCGAGCAGGGCTGTTCAGCCCCAGCATTTT.

The chain combines TRBV18 with TRBJ1-2, with 7 bases that match TRBD1. CDR1 is KGHSH, CDR2 LQKENI, per germline. Trimming removed 3 bases from V and 4 bases from J; junction bases left unmatched: 5. The CDR3 extends over 14 amino acids. The CDR3 DNA reads as TGTGCCAGCTCACCCATGACAGGGAGCTATGGCTACACCTTC. It specifies CASSPMTGSYGYTF. The whole variable domain, filled in from reference TRBV18 and TRBJ1-2, reads NAGVMQNPRHLVRRRGQEARLRCSPMKGHSHVYWYRQLPEEGLKFMVYLQKENIIDESGMPKERFSAEFPKEGPSILRIQQVVRGDSAAYFCASSPMTGSYGYTFGSGTRLTVV.

This sequence joins TRBV29-1 and TRBJ1-2, with a tentative D call TRBD1 (6 bases). The CDR3 totals 14 residues. Germline V gene sequence: CDR1 SQVTM, CDR2 ANQGSEA. The V end lost 5 bases, the J end lost 4 bases, and 17 bases lay between the germline ends. Written as DNA, the CDR3 is TGCAGCGTTTTCGTGGGGGGCGCCGGCTATGGCTACACCTTC. Protein: CSVFVGGAGYGYTF.

To note about this clone: The sample carries other DNA sequences with the same CDR3. The chain recombines TRBV19 with TRBJ1-5; a possible D gene is TRBD1 (5 bases). This CDR3 is 15 amino acids long. Looked up from germline, CDR1 is LNHDA and CDR2 is SQIVND (reference sequence). Deletions cut 4 bases from V and 1 base from J, with 11 bases between. The CDR3 sequence: CASSKTGGSNQPQHF. The CDR3 region has the DNA TGTGCCAGTAGTAAGACCGGGGGGAGCAATCAGCCCCAGCATTTT.

This clone was recorded only once. The V call is TRBV29-1, the J call TRBJ2-1; no clear D gene. The CDR3 consists of 14 residues. Trimming pared 7 bases from V and 1 base from J, leaving 14 bases between. CDR1 and CDR2 (germline): SQVTM, ANQGSEA. CDR3 amino acids: CSAYTATSYNEQFF. The DNA for the CDR3 is TGCAGCGCATACACAGCGACTTCCTACAATGAGCAGTTCTTC.

The chain has TRBV21-1 and TRBJ2-5; TRBD1, the table's D call, was not compared with the DNA. TRBV21-1 is a known pseudogene. The CDR3 sequence is 16 residues long. The CDR3 DNA reads TGTGCCAGCAGCATCCTCGGGACAGTCCTCCAAGAGACCCAGTACTTC. Its translation: CASSILGTVLQETQYF.

The rearrangement uses TRBV7-9 and TRBJ2-5; D is possibly TRBD2 (6 bases). This CDR3 region has 14 residues. The germline V and J ends were trimmed by 5 bases and 5 bases, with 15 bases remaining between them. Per germline, CDR1 SEHNR and CDR2 FQNEAQ (reference sequence). CDR3 in DNA: TGTGCCAGCAGCCCTAATTTAGGGAGGGAGACCCAGTACTTC. It yields the protein CASSPNLGRETQYF.

The chain uses TRBV3-1 (or the pseudogene TRBV3-2) and TRBJ1-5; D is possibly TRBD1 (6 bases). The germline V gene has CDR1 LGHDT and CDR2 YNNKEL (reference sequence). Trimming cost V 4 bases and J 0 bases, with 10 bases left between them. This CDR3 comprises 15 residues. CDR3 coding DNA: TGTGCCAGCAGCCCGGGGACAAATAGCAATCAGCCCCAGCATTTT. Translated: CASSPGTNSNQPQHF.

The rearrangement uses TRBV28 and TRBJ1-1; D not certain. This CDR3 comprises 12 residues. CDR1 MDHEN and CDR2 SYDVKM come from the germline V gene. The V gene lost 6 bases and the J gene lost 10 bases, with 15 bases spanning the gap. CDR3 nucleotide sequence: TGTGCCAGCAGCCCCGGACGGTGGGGAGCTTTCTTT. It translates to CASSPGRWGAFF.

The gene calls are TRBV25-1 and TRBJ1-6; perhaps TRBD1 as D (6 bases). The CDR3 has 14 residues. The V end was cut by 7 bases, the J end by 4 bases, with 11 bases between. Germline V lookup: CDR1 MGHDK, CDR2 SYGVNS. CDR3 nucleotides: TGTGCCAGCACCCAAGGGGGGTATAATTCACCCCTCCACTTT. This gives the protein CASTQGGYNSPLHF.

J is TRBJ1-5 and V is TRBV5-1, with D perhaps TRBD1 (5 bases). The germline CDR1 and CDR2 sequences are SGHRS and YFSETQ. The V and J ends lost 0 bases and 6 bases respectively, with 13 bases between them. The CDR3 extends over 15 amino acids. CDR3 in DNA: TGCGCCAGCAGCTTGGGGCAGGGAGCAACTCAGCCCCAGCATTTT. It specifies CASSLGQGATQPQHF.

The rearrangement links TRBV6-2 or TRBV6-3 to TRBJ1-1; no reliable D call. The CDR3 loop spans 15 amino acids. V was trimmed by 6 bases and J by 5 bases, leaving 19 bases between them. Germline V gene data show CDR1 as MNHEY and CDR2 as SVGEGT. CDR3 sequence reads: CASSPGVKLGTEAFF. For the CDR3, the DNA is TGTGCCAGCAGCCCTGGAGTCAAGTTAGGTACTGAAGCTTTCTTT.

This chain connects TRBV7-2 to TRBJ2-1, with 8 bases that match TRBD2. From germline, CDR1 is SGHTA and CDR2 FQGNSA. V lost 1 base, J lost 4 bases, and 3 bases stayed unmatched. The CDR3 spans 15 residues. The CDR3 sequence: CASSLEAGAYNEQFF. The DNA for the CDR3 is TGTGCCAGCAGCTTAGAAGCGGGGGCTTACAATGAGCAGTTCTTC.

This clone was recorded only once. This sequence joins TRBV7-8 and TRBJ1-3; a weak D match, TRBD1 (5 bases). Germline-derived CDR1 and CDR2 are SGHVS and FQNEAQ. V lost 1 base and J lost 0, with 10 bases in between. The CDR3 sequence is 16 residues long. CDR3 sequence (DNA): TGTGCCAGCAGCTTAGAACCAGGGCCCTCTGGAAACACCATATATTTT. It yields the protein CASSLEPGPSGNTIYF.

The chain has TRBV3-1 (or the pseudogene TRBV3-2) and TRBJ2-2; D is unresolved. Per germline, CDR1 LGHDT and CDR2 YNNKEL (reference sequence). The CDR3 consists of 14 residues. Trimming took off 4 bases at V and 7 bases at J, with 13 bases between the two ends. CDR3 sequence: CASSLKVAGGELFF. CDR3 nucleotide sequence: TGTGCCAGCAGCCTTAAAGTGGCAGGCGGGGAGCTGTTTTTT.

This sequence joins TRBV7-2 and TRBJ2-7, with TRBD2 matching over 8 bases. Germline V gene data show CDR1 as SGHTA and CDR2 as FQGNSA. J was trimmed by 5 bases and V by 0 bases; bases with no gene match: 9. This CDR3 spans 16 amino acids. CDR3 region: CASSLAGGGLVHEQYF. The CDR3 nucleotides read TGTGCCAGCAGCTTAGCAGGGGGGGGACTAGTACACGAGCAGTACTTC.

This chain joins TRBV21-1 and TRBJ1-6. TRBV21-1 has pseudogene status. The CDR3 sequence is 19 residues long. Written as DNA, the CDR3 is TGTGCCAGCAGCCCCTCAGGGACAGAAGCATTGGCGGGGGATTCACCCCTCCACTTT. Translation: CASSPSGTEALAGDSPLHF.

The chain employs TRBV2 and TRBJ2-2; TRBD1 agrees at 7 bases. Unmatched junction bases numbered 7, after V lost 5 bases and J lost 7 bases. The length of the CDR3 is 14 residues. Germline-derived CDR1 and CDR2 are SNHLY and FYNNEI. CDR3 amino acids: CASSPTGNGGELFF. DNA for the CDR3: TGTGCCAGCAGTCCGACAGGGAATGGCGGGGAGCTGTTTTTT.

CDR3 loop: CASSPMSGQVEKLFF. CDR3 sequence (DNA): TGTGCCAGCAGCCCCATGAGCGGGCAGGTTGAAAAACTGTTTTTT. This chain links TRBV2 with TRBJ1-4; D is unclear. The germline gives CDR1 SNHLY, CDR2 FYNNEI. V was trimmed by 6 bases and J by 7 bases, leaving 18 bases between them. The CDR3 contains 15 residues.

The sample holds one count of this clone. The chain has TRBV11-2 and TRBJ2-7, with TRBD1 matching over 7 bases. Trimming removed 6 bases from V and 3 bases from J; junction bases left unmatched: 14. This CDR3 comprises 16 residues. Germline V gives CDR1 SGHAT, CDR2 FQNNGV. CDR3 residues: CASRDFKTGKGYEQYF. The CDR3 bases are TGTGCCAGCAGAGACTTCAAGACAGGGAAGGGCTACGAGCAGTACTTC.

The chain uses TRBV3-1 (or the pseudogene TRBV3-2) and TRBJ2-1; 7 bases fit TRBD1. Germline values: CDR1 LGHDT, CDR2 YNNKEL (reference sequence). V trimming: 0 bases; J trimming: 5 bases; junction bases outside the gene matches: 19. The CDR3 consists of 20 residues. As DNA, the CDR3 is TGTGCCAGCAGCCAAGATGAGGGGGCGGGCCCACGAACGATAGACAATGAGCAGTTCTTC. Amino acid sequence: CASSQDEGAGPRTIDNEQFF.

The V and J genes are TRBV6-5 and TRBJ2-7, with a tentative D call TRBD2 (6 bases). Germline CDR1 is MNHEY and CDR2 is SVGAGI. The CDR3 length is 15 residues. V was shortened by 5 bases and J by 0 bases, with 14 bases between the two germline ends. The CDR3 loop is CASSLYRGSSYEQYF. In nucleotides, the CDR3 is TGTGCCAGCAGTCTCTACCGGGGGAGCTCCTACGAGCAGTACTTC.

This clone came up once. This sequence joins TRBV4-1 and TRBJ2-1; no clear D. Trimming stripped 4 bases from V and 5 bases from J, with 6 bases between. The CDR3 length is 12 residues. CDR1 and CDR2 from the germline V gene are MGHRA and YSYEKL. For the CDR3, the DNA is TGCGCCAGCAGCCCTACCAACAATGAGCAGTTCTTC. This gives the protein CASSPTNNEQFF.

V and J are TRBV7-9 and TRBJ1-2; D is uncertain. The germline V gene encodes CDR1 SEHNR and CDR2 FQNEAQ (reference sequence). Trimming shortened V by 5 bases and J by 2 bases, and 12 bases separated the two germline ends. CDR3 length: 14 residues. CDR3 sequence: CASSPAAGNYGYTF. The DNA for the CDR3 is TGTGCCAGCAGCCCCGCGGCGGGGAACTATGGCTACACCTTC.

V gene TRBV28 combines with J gene TRBJ1-5, with D possibly being TRBD1 (5 bases). Trimming took off 6 bases at V and 2 bases at J, with 11 bases between the two ends. This CDR3 spans 14 amino acids. The germline CDR1 and CDR2 sequences are MDHEN and SYDVKM. The CDR3 coding sequence is TGTGCCAGCAGGCAGGGAGGGGGCAATCAGCCCCAGCATTTT. This translates into CASRQGGGNQPQHF.